This TCR beta chain was retrieved from a study of T-cell reconstitution after alpha-beta-depleted transplantation in children. Unique molecular identifiers tagged the TCRbeta library. TCRdb reanalysed the PCR reads using MiXCR and keeps one entry per CDR3 protein. The top ten hold 1.1% of the sample, which has 640,000 or so distinct CDR3 sequences, 16% seen once. The TCR comes from a human donor who donated a stem cell graft to a child with acute myeloid leukemia. The sequencing here drew on PBMCs from the stem cell graft donor, taken from the stem cell graft.

The CDR3 DNA follows: TGTGCCAGCAAAAGCGGGGGGGAAGAGACCCAGTACTTC. Translated, it gives CASKSGGEETQYF. J is TRBJ2-5 and V is TRBV2, with 10 positions matching TRBD2. V was pared by 7 bases and J by 3 bases, with 2 bases of the junction left unmatched. The CDR3 runs 13 residues. Germline values: CDR1 SNHLY, CDR2 FYNNEI.